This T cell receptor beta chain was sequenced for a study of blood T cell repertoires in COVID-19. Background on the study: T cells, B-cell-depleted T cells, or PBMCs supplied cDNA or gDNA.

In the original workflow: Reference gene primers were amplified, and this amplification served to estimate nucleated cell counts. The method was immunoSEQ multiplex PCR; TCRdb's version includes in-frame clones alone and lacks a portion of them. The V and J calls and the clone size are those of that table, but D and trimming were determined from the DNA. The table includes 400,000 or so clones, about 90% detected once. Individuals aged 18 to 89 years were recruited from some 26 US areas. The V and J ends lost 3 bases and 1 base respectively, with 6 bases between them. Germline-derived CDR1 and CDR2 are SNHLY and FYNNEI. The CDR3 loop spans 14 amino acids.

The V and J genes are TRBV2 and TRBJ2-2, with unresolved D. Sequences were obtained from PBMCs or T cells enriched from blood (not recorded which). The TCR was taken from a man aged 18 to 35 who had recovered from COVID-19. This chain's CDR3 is CASSEGRNTGELFF. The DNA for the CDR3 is TGTGCCAGCAGTGAGGGCAGGAACACCGGGGAGCTGTTTTTT.